This section outlines one T cell receptor (beta chain) sequence together with its context. The sample comes from a study of a mutant IDH1 vaccine in newly diagnosed glioma. V lost 5 bases to trimming and J lost 6 bases; unmatched junction nucleotides: 8. From germline, CDR1 is SGHVS and CDR2 FQNEAQ. This CDR3 has 14 residues. Time point reported: baseline, week 1 (first vaccination visit). Treatment reported: pre-vaccination baseline after standard-of-care therapy. This table comes from immunoSEQ multiplex PCR, and its TCRdb copy is limited to in-frame clones, with some not included. Counted here are about 92,000 clones, roughly 78% occurring once; the ten biggest clones make up roughly 7%.

This TCR was sampled from a man aged 40-55 years with glioma. The sample consisted of PBMCs, taken from a glioma patient treated with radiotherapy, temozolomide or both. The chain has TRBV7-8 and TRBJ2-7, with 9 nucleotides matching TRBD1. The CDR3 bases are TGTGCCAGCAGCCGTACCCGACAGGGGGGCGAGCAGTACTTC. Translation: CASSRTRQGGEQYF.